The sequence of this TCR beta chain was determined in a study of PD-1 blockade in mismatch repair-deficient tumors. Study in general: Patients had approximately 11 mismatch repair-deficient cancer types, all previously treated and progressing. The study, taken as a whole, reports: Tumor-resident clones, often absent from pretreatment blood, expanded after pembrolizumab and then contracted.

Data came from immunoSEQ multiplex PCR; TCRdb stores just in-frame clones and leaves some out. The repertoire has over 100,000 clones, about 80% of them found once; the top ten carry approximately 4.7%. V trimming: 7 bases; J trimming: 1 base; junction bases outside the gene matches: 9. Germline V lookup: CDR1 SGHTA, CDR2 FQGNSA. The CDR3 has 15 residues. Every patient had mismatch repair deficiency by PCR or immunohistochemistry. This clone has only one observation. Its antigen remains unknown. The specimen was peripheral blood, collected about 60 weeks after starting pembrolizumab. The receptor comes from an adult with mismatch repair-deficient cancer. The J gene is TRBJ2-5, the V gene TRBV7-2, with 7 bases identical to TRBD1. DNA for the CDR3: TGTGCCAGCAAGGTGGCCGGGACAGCCCAAGAGACCCAGTACTTC. It is translated as CASKVAGTAQETQYF.